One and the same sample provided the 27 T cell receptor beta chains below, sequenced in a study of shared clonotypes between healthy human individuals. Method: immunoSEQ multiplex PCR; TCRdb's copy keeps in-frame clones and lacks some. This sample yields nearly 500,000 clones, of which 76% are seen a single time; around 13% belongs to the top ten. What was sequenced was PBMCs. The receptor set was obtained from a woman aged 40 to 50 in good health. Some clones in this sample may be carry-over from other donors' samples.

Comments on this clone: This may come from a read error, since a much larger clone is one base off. The CDR3 DNA reads as TGTGCCAGCAGTTTATTCTACGAGCAGTACTTC. It encodes CASSLFYEQYF. The gene calls are TRBV28 and TRBJ2-5; D gene ambiguous. The DNA end is a closer match to TRBJ2-7, so the J assignment may be wrong. The germline CDR1 and CDR2 sequences are MDHEN and SYDVKM. This CDR3 spans 11 amino acids.

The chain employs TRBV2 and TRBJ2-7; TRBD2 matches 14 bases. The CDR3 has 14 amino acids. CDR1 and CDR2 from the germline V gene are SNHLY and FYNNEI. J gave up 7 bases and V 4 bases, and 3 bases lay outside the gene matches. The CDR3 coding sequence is TGTGCCAGCAGTGGGGGACTAGCGGGAGTTGAGCAGTACTTC. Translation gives CASSGGLAGVEQYF.

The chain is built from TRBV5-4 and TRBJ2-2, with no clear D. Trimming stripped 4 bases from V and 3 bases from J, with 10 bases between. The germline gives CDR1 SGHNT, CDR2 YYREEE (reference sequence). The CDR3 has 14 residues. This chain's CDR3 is CASSPDPDTGELFF. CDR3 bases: TGTGCCAGCAGCCCGGACCCCGACACCGGGGAGCTGTTTTTT.

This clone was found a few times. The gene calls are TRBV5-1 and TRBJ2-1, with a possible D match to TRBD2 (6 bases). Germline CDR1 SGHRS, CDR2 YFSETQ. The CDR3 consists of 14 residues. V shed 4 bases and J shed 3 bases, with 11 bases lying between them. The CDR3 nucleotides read TGCGCCAGCAGCCCCGGACTAAACTACAATGAGCAGTTCTTC. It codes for CASSPGLNYNEQFF. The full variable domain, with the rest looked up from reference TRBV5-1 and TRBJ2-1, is KAGVTQTPRYLIKTRGQQVTLSCSPISGHRSVSWYQQTPGQGLQFLFEYFSETQRNKGNFPGRFSGRQFSNSRSEMNVSTLELGDSALYLCASSPGLNYNEQFFGPGTRLTVL.

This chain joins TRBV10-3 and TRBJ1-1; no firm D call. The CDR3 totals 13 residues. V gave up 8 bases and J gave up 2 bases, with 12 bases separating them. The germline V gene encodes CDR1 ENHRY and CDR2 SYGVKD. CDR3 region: CAIVGEPNTEAFF. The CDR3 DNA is TGTGCCATCGTCGGAGAACCTAACACTGAAGCTTTCTTT.

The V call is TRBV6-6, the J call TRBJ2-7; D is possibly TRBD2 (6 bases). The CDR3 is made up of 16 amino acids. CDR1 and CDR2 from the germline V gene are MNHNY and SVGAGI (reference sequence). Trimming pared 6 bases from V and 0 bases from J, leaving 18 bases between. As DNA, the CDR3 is TGTGCCAGCAGAACAACCTTTAGCGGAAGCTCCTACGAGCAGTACTTC. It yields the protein CASRTTFSGSSYEQYF.

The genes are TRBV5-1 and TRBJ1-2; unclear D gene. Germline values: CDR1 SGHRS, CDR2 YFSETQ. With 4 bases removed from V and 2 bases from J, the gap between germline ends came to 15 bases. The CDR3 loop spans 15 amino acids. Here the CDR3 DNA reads TGCGCCAGCAGCCCTGACCGGACGGGGAACTATGGCTACACCTTC. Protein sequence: CASSPDRTGNYGYTF.

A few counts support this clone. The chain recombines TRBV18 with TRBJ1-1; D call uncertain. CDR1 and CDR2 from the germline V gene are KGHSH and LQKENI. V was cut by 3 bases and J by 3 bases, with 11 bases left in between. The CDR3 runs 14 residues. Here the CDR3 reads CASSPGGQDTEAFF. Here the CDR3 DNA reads TGTGCCAGCTCACCTGGAGGGCAGGACACTGAAGCTTTCTTT.

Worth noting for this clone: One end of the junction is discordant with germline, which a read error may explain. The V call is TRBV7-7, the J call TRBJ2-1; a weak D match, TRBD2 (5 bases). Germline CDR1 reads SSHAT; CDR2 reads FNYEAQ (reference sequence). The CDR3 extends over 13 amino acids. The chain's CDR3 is CASSLSGNNEQFF. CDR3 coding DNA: TGTGCTAGCAGCTTATCGGGAAACAATGAGCAGTTCTTC.

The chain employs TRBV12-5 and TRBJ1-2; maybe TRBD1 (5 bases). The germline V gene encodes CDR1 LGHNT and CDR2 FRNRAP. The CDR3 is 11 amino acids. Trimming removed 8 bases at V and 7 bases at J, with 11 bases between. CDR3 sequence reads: CASSGFGGYTF. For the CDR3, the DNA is TGTGCTAGTTCAGGGTTTGGTGGCTACACCTTC.

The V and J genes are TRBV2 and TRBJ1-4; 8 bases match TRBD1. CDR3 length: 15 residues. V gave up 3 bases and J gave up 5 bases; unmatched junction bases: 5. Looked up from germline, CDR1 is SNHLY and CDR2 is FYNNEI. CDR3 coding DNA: TGTGCCAGCAGTGAGACGGGACAGGTCAATGAAAAACTGTTTTTT. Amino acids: CASSETGQVNEKLFF.

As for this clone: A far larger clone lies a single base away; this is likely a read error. CDR3 loop: CANSYGGGIHNSPLHF. The CDR3 DNA follows: TGTGCCAACAGTTACGGGGGTGGGATCCATAATTCACCCCTCCACTTT. This chain joins TRBV6-5 and TRBJ1-6, with a possible D match to TRBD1 (5 bases). CDR3 length: 16 residues. Germline lookup yields CDR1 MNHEY and CDR2 SVGAGI.

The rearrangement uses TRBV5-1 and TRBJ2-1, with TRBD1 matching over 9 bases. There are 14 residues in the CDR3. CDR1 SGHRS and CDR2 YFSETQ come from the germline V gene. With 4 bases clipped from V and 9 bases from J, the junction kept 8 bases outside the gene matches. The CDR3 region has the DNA TGCGCCAGCAGCCAAGGGACAGGGAACCTTGAGCAGTTCTTC. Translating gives CASSQGTGNLEQFF.

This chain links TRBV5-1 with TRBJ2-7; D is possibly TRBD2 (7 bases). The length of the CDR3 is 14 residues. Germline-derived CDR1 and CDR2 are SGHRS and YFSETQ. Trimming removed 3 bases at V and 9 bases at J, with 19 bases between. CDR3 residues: CASSSGGASASQYF. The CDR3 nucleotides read TGCGCCAGCAGCTCGGGGGGCGCTAGCGCCTCGCAGTACTTC.

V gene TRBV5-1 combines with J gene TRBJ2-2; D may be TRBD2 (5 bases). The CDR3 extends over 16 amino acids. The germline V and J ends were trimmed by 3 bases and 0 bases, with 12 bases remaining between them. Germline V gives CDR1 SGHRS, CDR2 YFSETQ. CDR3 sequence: CASSSLGRSNTGELFF. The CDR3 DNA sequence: TGCGCCAGCAGCTCCCTGGGGAGATCGAACACCGGGGAGCTGTTTTTT. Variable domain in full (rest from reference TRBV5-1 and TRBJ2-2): KAGVTQTPRYLIKTRGQQVTLSCSPISGHRSVSWYQQTPGQGLQFLFEYFSETQRNKGNFPGRFSGRQFSNSRSEMNVSTLELGDSALYLCASSSLGRSNTGELFFGEGSRLTVL.

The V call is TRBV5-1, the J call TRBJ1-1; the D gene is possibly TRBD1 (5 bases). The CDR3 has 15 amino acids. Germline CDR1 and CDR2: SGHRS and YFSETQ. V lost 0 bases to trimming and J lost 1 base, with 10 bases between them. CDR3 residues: CASSLGGGWNTEAFF. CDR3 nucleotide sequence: TGCGCCAGCAGCTTGGGGGGCGGATGGAACACTGAAGCTTTCTTT.

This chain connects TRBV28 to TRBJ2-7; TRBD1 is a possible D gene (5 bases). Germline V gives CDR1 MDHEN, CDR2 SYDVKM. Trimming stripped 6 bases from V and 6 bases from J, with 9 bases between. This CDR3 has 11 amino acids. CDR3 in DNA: TGTGCCAGCAGGGCAGGGTTCGAGCAGTACTTC. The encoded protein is CASRAGFEQYF.

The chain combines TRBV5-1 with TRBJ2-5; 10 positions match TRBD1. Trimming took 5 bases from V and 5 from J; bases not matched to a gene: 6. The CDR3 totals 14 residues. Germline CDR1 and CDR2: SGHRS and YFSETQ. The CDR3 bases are TGCGCCAGCAGGGGACAGGGGCAGGGGGAGACCCAGTACTTC. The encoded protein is CASRGQGQGETQYF.

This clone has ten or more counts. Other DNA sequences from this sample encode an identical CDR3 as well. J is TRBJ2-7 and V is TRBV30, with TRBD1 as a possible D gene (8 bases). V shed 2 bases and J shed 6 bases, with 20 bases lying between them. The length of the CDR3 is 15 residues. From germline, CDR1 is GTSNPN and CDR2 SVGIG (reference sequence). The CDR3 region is CAWSLADRDVSEQYF. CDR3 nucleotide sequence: TGTGCCTGGAGTCTAGCGGACAGGGATGTGTCCGAGCAGTACTTC.

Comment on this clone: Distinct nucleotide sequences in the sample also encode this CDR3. The DNA of the CDR3 is TGTGCCATCAGTGAGGCGGGACAGGGGACCGGGGAGCTGTTTTTT. Its translation: CAISEAGQGTGELFF. The J gene is TRBJ2-2, the V gene TRBV10-3, with TRBD1 identical over 10 bases. V lost 2 bases, J lost 5 bases, and 2 bases stayed unmatched. CDR1 is ENHRY and CDR2 is SYGVKD in the germline V gene. The CDR3 has 15 residues.

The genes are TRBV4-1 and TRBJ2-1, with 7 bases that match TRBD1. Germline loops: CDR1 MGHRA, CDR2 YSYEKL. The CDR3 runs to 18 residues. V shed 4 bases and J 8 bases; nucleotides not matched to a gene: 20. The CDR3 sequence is CASSPRGGRGPPGYEQFF. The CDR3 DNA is TGCGCCAGCAGCCCACGAGGGGGCCGAGGACCCCCTGGCTATGAGCAGTTCTTC.

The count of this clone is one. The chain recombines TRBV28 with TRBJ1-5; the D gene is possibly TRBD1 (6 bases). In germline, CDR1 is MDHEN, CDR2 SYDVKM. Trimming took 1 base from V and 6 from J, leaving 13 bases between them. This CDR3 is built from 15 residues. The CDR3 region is CASSLYSGVGQPQHF. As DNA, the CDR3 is TGTGCCAGCAGTTTATACTCAGGGGTTGGTCAGCCCCAGCATTTT.

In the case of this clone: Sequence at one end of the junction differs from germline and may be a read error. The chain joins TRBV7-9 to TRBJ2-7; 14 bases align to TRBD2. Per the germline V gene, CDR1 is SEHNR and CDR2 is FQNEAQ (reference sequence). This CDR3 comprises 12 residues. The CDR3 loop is CASSLGLAGVSF. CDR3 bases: TGTGCCAGCAGCCTGGGACTAGCGGGGGTTTCCTTC.

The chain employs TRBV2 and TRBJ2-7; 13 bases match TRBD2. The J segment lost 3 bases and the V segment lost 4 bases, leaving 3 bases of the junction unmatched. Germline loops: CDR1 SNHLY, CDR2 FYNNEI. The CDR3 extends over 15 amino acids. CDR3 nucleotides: TGTGCCAGCAGTGCCGGGACTAGCGGGATCTACGAGCAGTACTTC. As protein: CASSAGTSGIYEQYF.

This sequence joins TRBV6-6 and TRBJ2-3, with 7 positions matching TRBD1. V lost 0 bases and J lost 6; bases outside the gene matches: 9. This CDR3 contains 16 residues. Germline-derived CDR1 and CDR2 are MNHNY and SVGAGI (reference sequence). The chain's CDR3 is CASSYSTGPGSDTQYF. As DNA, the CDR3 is TGTGCCAGCAGTTACTCGACAGGGCCAGGGTCCGATACGCAGTATTTT.

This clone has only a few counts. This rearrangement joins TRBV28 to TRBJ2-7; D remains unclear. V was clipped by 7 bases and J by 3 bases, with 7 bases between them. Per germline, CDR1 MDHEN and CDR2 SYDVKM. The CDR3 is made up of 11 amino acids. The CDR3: CASKTVYEQYF. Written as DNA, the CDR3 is TGTGCCAGCAAGACGGTCTACGAGCAGTACTTC.

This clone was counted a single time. CDR3 DNA: TGTGCCAGCAGCCCACAGGGTCTGGGTACTGAAGCTTTCTTT. It yields the protein CASSPQGLGTEAFF. The J gene is TRBJ1-1, the V gene TRBV7-2, with D possibly being TRBD1 (6 bases). Germline CDR1 SGHTA, CDR2 FQGNSA. The CDR3 consists of 14 residues. V lost 5 bases and J lost 5, with 15 bases in between. The whole variable domain, filled in from reference TRBV7-2 and TRBJ1-1, reads GAGVSQSPSNKVTEKGKDVELRCDPISGHTALYWYRQSLGQGLEFLIYFQGNSAPDKSGLPSDRFSAERTGGSVSTLTIQRTQQEDSAVYLCASSPQGLGTEAFFGQGTRLTVV.